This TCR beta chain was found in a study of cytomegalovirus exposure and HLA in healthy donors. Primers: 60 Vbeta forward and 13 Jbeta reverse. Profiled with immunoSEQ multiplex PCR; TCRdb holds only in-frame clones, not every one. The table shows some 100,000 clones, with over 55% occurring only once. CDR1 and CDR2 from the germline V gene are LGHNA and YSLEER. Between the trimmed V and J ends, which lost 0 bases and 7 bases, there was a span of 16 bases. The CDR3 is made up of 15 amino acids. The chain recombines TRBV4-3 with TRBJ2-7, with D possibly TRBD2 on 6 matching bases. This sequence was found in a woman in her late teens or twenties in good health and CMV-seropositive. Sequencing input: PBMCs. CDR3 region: CASSQEFRLRGEQYF. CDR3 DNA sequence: TGCGCCAGCAGCCAAGAGTTCCGACTCCGGGGGGAGCAGTACTTC.